The T cell receptor beta chain described here comes from a study of vaccination and CD4 T cells after COVID-19. Study overall: For each participant, vaccination comprised two doses of either the BNT162b2 or the mRNA-1273 vaccine.

Treatment specified: approximately nine-day PBMC culture with coronavirus spike peptide pools or control peptides (ViraFEST assay). Of note for this clonotype: As yet, its antigen is unknown.

Oncomine TCR Beta short-read sequencing was applied to DNA from cultured CD4+ T cells. Genomic DNA was isolated from cultured CD4+ T cells. TCRdb called the PCR reads again in MiXCR, with one record for every CDR3 protein. The sample lists tens of thousands of distinct CDR3 sequences, more than 40% occurring once. The sample was CD4+ T cells from blood, cultured in vitro, taken before SARS-CoV-2 vaccination. The receptor was isolated from a human donor who received a COVID-19 vaccine.

CDR3 nucleotides: TGTGCCTGGTCTGTGGGGGGGAGGGAGACCCAGTACTTC. Translated, it gives CAWSVGGRETQYF. The chain has TRBV30 and TRBJ2-5, with TRBD2 matching 7 bases. CDR3 size: 13 residues. The germline V gene has CDR1 GTSNPN and CDR2 SVGIG (reference sequence). After removal of 5 bases from V and 5 bases from J, the junction contained 8 bases not matched to a gene.